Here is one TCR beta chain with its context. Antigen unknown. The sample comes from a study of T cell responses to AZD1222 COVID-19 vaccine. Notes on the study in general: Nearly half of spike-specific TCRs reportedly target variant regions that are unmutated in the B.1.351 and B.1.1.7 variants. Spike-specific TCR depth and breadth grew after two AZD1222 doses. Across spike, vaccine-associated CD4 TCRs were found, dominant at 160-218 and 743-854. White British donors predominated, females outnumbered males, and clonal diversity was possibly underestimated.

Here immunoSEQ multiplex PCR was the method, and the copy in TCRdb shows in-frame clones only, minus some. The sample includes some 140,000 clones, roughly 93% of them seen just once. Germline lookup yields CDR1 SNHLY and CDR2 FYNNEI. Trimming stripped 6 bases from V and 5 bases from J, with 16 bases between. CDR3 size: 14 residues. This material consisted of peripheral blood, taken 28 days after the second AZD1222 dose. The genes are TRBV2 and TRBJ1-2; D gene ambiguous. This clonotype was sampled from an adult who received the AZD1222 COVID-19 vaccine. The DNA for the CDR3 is TGTGCCAGCAGAGACGACGGGGTACCATATGGCTACACCTTC. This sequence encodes CASRDDGVPYGYTF.